This paragraph covers one TCR beta chain sequence. From the RT-PCR reads, TCRdb called clonotypes with MiXCR, one entry per CDR3 protein. Of a few hundred thousand distinct CDR3 sequences listed, approximately 6.9% are singletons. This specimen comes from a study of response to subunit inactivated influenza vaccine. The receptor was isolated from a man between 50 and 75 years old who received an inactivated influenza vaccine. Specimen: PBMCs from blood, collected about 23 months after vaccination.

The CDR3 loop is CASRREDRGIHEQYF. CDR3 nucleotide sequence: TGCGCCAGCAGGCGAGAGGACAGGGGGATCCACGAGCAGTACTTC. The chain couples TRBV5-1 to TRBJ2-7; 10 nucleotides line up with TRBD1. After removal of 5 bases from V and 5 bases from J, the junction contained 10 bases not matched to a gene. CDR1 is SGHRS and CDR2 is YFSETQ in the germline V gene. The CDR3 loop spans 15 amino acids.